A selection of T cell receptor beta chains follows, all from one sample in a study of graft-versus-host responses after intestinal transplantation. Produced via immunoSEQ multiplex PCR; TCRdb's table is partial and in-frame only. The repertoire consists of 74,000 or so clones, with about 90% occurring once and the leading ten covering over 0.55%. Sequenced material: PBMCs, taken 98 days after intestinal transplantation. The receptors stem from a human patient who received an intestinal transplant, so some T cells may come from the graft donor. Each CDR3 is given with its conserved first and last residue. A D gene is named only where the DNA matches it firmly. Rows give clone size only sometimes, using once, few, many, or a class for an expanded clone.

size	V	J	D	DNA	CDR3
NA	TRBV2	TRBJ1-5	NA	TGTGCCAGCAGTGAAAAAATTGTCGGGGATCAGCCCCAGCATTTT	CASSEKIVGDQPQHF
NA	TRBV11-2	TRBJ2-2	NA	TGTGCCAGCAGCTTACGTCCGGCGGGATTCACCGGGGAGCTGTTTTTT	CASSLRPAGFTGELFF
NA	TRBV18	TRBJ2-7	TRBD1	TGTGCCAGCTCCCACAGGGGGCTCTACGAGCAGTACTTC	CASSHRGLYEQYF
NA	TRBV7-9	TRBJ2-4	NA	TGTGCCAGCAGCCCAAGAAACCCCGGGACGGGAAAAAACATTCAGTACTTC	CASSPRNPGTGKNIQYF
NA	TRBV12-5	TRBJ2-2	NA	TGTGCTAGTGGAAGGACAGCGAACACCGGGGAGCTGTTTTTT	CASGRTANTGELFF
NA	TRBV9	TRBJ1-5	TRBD1	TGTGCCAGCAGCGTGGACAAAACAGGGGGCAGTCCTCAGCCCCAGCATTTT	CASSVDKTGGSPQPQHF
once	TRBV19	TRBJ1-2	NA	TGTGCCAGTAGGGGTTCAGGGAACTATGGCTACACCTTC	CASRGSGNYGYTF
NA	TRBV6-1	TRBJ2-1	NA	TGTGCCAGCAGTGAAGCTTATGCCTACAATGAGCAGTTCTTC	CASSEAYAYNEQFF
NA	TRBV11-3	TRBJ1-1	NA	TGTGCCAGCAGCTTACGGGGAGGGGACACTGAAGCTTTCTTT	CASSLRGGDTEAFF
once	TRBV11-2	TRBJ1-4	NA	TGTGCCAGCAGCTTAGGACTACAGGGTCCCTCCGAAAAACTGTTTTTT	CASSLGLQGPSEKLFF
NA	TRBV11-2	TRBJ2-1	TRBD2	TGTGCCAGCAGCTTTTACAGCGGGGGACACAATGAGCAGTTCTTC	CASSFYSGGHNEQFF
NA	TRBV18	TRBJ2-1	TRBD2	TGTGCCAGCTCGCGGGAGCGGGGACCCTCCTACAATGAGCAGTTCTTC	CASSRERGPSYNEQFF
NA	TRBV9	TRBJ2-2	NA	TGTGCCAGCAGCGTAGGGGCGCAGAGGGGGAACACCGGGGAGCTGTTTTTT	CASSVGAQRGNTGELFF
once	TRBV7-2	TRBJ2-5	NA	TGTGCCAGCAGCTTATTTAGGGGAGAGACCCAGTACTTC	CASSLFRGETQYF
few	TRBV7-9	TRBJ2-7	NA	TGTGCCAGCAGCTTAGGGGGCAGCGAGCAGTACTTC	CASSLGGSEQYF
NA	TRBV5-8	TRBJ1-1	TRBD1	TGTGCCAGCAGCCTAGGGACAGGGGGCACTGAAGCTTTCTTT	CASSLGTGGTEAFF
NA	TRBV28	TRBJ1-1	NA	TGTGCCAGCAGTTTCGGAAATCAAGGTGAAGCTTTCTTT	CASSFGNQGEAFF
NA	TRBV5-4	TRBJ2-1	NA	TGTGCCAGCAGCCAGGGGAGCTACAATGAGCAGTTCTTC	CASSQGSYNEQFF
NA	TRBV10-3	TRBJ1-1	TRBD1	TGTGCCATCAGGCGGGACAGGGAAACTGAAGCTTTCTTT	CAIRRDRETEAFF
NA	TRBV28	TRBJ2-5	TRBD1	TGTGCCAGCAGGACAGGGGTCCAAGAGACCCAGTACTTC	CASRTGVQETQYF
NA	TRBV7-9	TRBJ2-3	NA	TGTGCCAGCAGTTGGGACACCATCACAGATACGCAGTATTTT	CASSWDTITDTQYF
NA	TRBV12-2	TRBJ2-1	NA	TGTGCAAGTCGCTTAGACTCTACTAGCGGGATGAGGTGTGAGCAGTTCTTC	CASRLDSTSGMRCEQFF
NA	TRBV4-1	TRBJ1-1	NA	TGCGCCAGCAGCCAAGCTGGGGGAAACACTGAAGCTTTCTTT	CASSQAGGNTEAFF
NA	TRBV11-3	TRBJ2-2	NA	TGTGCCAGCAGCAGATCCAAACAGTCGAACACCGGGGAGCTGTTTTTT	CASSRSKQSNTGELFF
NA	TRBV5-1	TRBJ2-2	TRBD2	TGCGCCAGCAGCTTGGGACTAGCGGGAGGCCGGGGCACCGGGGAGCTGTTTTTT	CASSLGLAGGRGTGELFF
NA	TRBV12-5	TRBJ1-2	NA	TGTGCTAGTGGTTTCCGGGAAAACTATGGCTACACCTTC	CASGFRENYGYTF
NA	TRBV25-1	TRBJ2-7	TRBD1	TGTGCCAGCAGTCAGGACAGGGCCTACGAGCAGTACTTC	CASSQDRAYEQYF
NA	TRBV11-2	TRBJ1-1	NA	TGTGCCAGCAGCTTAGTGGCCGCAGCAGTGAACACTGAAGCTTTCTTT	CASSLVAAAVNTEAFF
NA	TRBV19	TRBJ2-1	TRBD2	TGTGCCACCTTAGCGGGGGACTACAATGAGCAGTTCTTC	CATLAGDYNEQFF
NA	TRBV18	TRBJ2-1	NA	TGTGCCAGCTCATCTACAGGGGGGGTTATCAATGAGCAGTTCTTC	CASSSTGGVINEQFF
NA	TRBV5-1	TRBJ2-7	TRBD2	TGCGCCAGCAGCTTCACTAGCGGGAGACGGTACGAGCAGTACTTC	CASSFTSGRRYEQYF
NA	TRBV13	TRBJ2-2	NA	TGTGCCAGCAGCTTACCGGGCCCGAACACCGGGGAGCTGTTTTTT	CASSLPGPNTGELFF
NA	TRBV29-1	TRBJ2-1	TRBD2	TGCAGCGTTGACCTAGCGGGTGCTCCCTACAATGAGCAGTTCTTC	CSVDLAGAPYNEQFF
NA	TRBV7-9	TRBJ1-2	TRBD1	TGTGCCAGCAGCTCGCCGGGACAGGGGGCCTCCTATGGCTACACCTTC	CASSSPGQGASYGYTF
NA	TRBV6-5	TRBJ2-1	TRBD2	TGTGCCAGCAGTTACAGGGGACTAGCGGAGTACAATGAGCAGTTCTTC	CASSYRGLAEYNEQFF
NA	TRBV6-6	TRBJ2-3	TRBD2	TGTGCCAGCAGTTACCTCTCTAGCGGGGTAAAAGATACGCAGTATTTT	CASSYLSSGVKDTQYF
NA	TRBV28	TRBJ2-3	NA	TGTGCCAGCAGAATGAGTTGGGGCGGCACAGATACGCAGTATTTT	CASRMSWGGTDTQYF
once	TRBV5-6	TRBJ2-2	NA	TGTGCCAGCAGCTTGGTGTGGAGCAGCGGGGAGCTGTTTTTT	CASSLVWSSGELFF
NA	TRBV28	TRBJ2-7	TRBD2	TGTGCCAGCAAACTAGCGGGCAACCCCTACGAGCAGTACTTC	CASKLAGNPYEQYF
NA	TRBV6-5	TRBJ1-1	TRBD1	TGTGCCAGCAGTTCAATTTGGAGACAGGGAGACACTGAAGCTTTCTTT	CASSSIWRQGDTEAFF
NA	TRBV19	TRBJ2-3	TRBD1	TGTGCCAGTAGTCCCCAGGGGGCGCAGGGAGATACGCAGTATTTT	CASSPQGAQGDTQYF
NA	TRBV4-1	TRBJ2-5	NA	TGCGCCAGCAGCCAAGAACAGGGGGGGGCAGAGACCCAGTACTTC	CASSQEQGGAETQYF
NA	TRBV27	TRBJ2-3	TRBD2	TGTGCCAGCAGTCCCTACAGCAGTCTCACTAGCGGGAGAGTGAGTACGCAGTATTTT	CASSPYSSLTSGRVSTQYF
NA	TRBV6-1	TRBJ1-4	TRBD1	TGTGCCAGCACCAGACAGGGGGTTAGTGAAAAACTGTTTTTT	CASTRQGVSEKLFF
NA	TRBV5-8	TRBJ2-3	TRBD2	TGTGCCAGCAGCCACAACCCTAGCGGGGGGGTGGATACGCAGTATTTT	CASSHNPSGGVDTQYF
NA	TRBV7-2	TRBJ2-3	NA	TGTGCCAGCAGCTTAGGGCCAGATACGCAGTATTTT	CASSLGPDTQYF
once	TRBV29-1	TRBJ1-1	NA	TGCAGCGTGCTCCGGGACATCTACATGAACACTGAAGCTTTCTTT	CSVLRDIYMNTEAFF
NA	TRBV6-5	TRBJ2-7	TRBD1	TGTGCCATCCTTGGACAGGTGCCCTACGAGCAGTACTTC	CAILGQVPYEQYF